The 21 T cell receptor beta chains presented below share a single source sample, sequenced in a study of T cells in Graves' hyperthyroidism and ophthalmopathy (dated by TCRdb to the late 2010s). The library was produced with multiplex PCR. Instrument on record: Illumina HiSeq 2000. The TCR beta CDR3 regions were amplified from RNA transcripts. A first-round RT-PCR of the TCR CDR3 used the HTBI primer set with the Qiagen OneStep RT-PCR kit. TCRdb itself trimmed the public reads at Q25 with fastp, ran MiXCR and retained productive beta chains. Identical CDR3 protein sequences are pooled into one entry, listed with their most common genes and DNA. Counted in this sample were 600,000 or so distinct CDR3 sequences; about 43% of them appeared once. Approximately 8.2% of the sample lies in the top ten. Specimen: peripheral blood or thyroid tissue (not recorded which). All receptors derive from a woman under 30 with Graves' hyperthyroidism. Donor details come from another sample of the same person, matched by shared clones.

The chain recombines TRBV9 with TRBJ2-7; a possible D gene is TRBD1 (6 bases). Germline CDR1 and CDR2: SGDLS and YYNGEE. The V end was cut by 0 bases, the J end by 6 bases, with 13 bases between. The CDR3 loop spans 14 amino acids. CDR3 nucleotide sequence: TGTGCCAGCAGCGTAGACAGGGCCCCGCGCGAGCAGTACTTC. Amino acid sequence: CASSVDRAPREQYF.

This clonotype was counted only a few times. In DNA form, the CDR3 reads TGTGCCAGCAGTTACGGAGGGACAGGGGGCTACGAGCAGTACTTC. Amino acids: CASSYGGTGGYEQYF. The chain carries TRBV6-2 or TRBV6-3 and TRBJ2-7, with 11 positions matching TRBD1. The CDR3 totals 15 residues. V shed 2 bases and J 3 bases; nucleotides not matched to a gene: 3. The germline CDR1 and CDR2 sequences are MNHEY and SVGEGT.

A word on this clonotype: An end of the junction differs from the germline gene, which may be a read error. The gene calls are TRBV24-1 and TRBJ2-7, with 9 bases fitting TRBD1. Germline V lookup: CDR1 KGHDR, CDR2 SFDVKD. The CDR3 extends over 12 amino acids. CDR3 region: CATSVRTGELYF. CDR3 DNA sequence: TGTGCCACCAGTGTCAGGACAGGGGAGCTGTACTTC.

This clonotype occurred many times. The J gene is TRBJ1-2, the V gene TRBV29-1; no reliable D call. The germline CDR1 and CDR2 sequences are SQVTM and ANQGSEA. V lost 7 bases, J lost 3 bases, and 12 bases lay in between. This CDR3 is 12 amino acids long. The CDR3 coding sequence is TGCAGCGCGAAAGGGTTCTACTATGGCTACACCTTC. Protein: CSAKGFYYGYTF.

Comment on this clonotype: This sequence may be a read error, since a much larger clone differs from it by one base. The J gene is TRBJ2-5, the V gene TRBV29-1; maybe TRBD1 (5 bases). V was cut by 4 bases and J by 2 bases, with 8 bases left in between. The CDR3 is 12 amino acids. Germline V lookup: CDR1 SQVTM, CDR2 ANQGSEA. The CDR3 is CSVGQPQETQYF. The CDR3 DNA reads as TGCAGCGTTGGACAGCCACAAGAGACCCAGTACTTC.

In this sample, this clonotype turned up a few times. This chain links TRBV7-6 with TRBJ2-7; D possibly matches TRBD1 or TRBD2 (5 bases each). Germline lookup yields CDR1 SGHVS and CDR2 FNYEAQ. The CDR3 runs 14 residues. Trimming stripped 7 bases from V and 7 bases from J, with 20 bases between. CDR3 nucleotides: TGTGCCAGCACCTCCCGGACACCCTGGGGGGAGCAGTACTTC. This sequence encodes CASTSRTPWGEQYF.

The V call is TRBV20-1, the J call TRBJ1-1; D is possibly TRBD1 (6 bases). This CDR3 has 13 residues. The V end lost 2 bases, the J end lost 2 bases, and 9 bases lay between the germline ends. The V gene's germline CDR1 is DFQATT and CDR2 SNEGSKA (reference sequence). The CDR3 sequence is CSARSTGNTEAFF. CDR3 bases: TGCAGTGCTAGATCGACAGGAAACACTGAAGCTTTCTTT.

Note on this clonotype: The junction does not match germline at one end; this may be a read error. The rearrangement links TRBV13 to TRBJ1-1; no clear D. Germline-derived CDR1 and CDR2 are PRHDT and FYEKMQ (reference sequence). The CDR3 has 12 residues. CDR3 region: CASSSPNTDAFF. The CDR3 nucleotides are TGTGCCAGCAGTTCCCCAAACACTGATGCTTTCTTT.

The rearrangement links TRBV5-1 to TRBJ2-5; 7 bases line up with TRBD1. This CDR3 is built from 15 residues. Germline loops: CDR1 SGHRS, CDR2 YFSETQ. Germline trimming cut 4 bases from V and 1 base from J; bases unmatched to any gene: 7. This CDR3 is CASSPAQGPQETQYF. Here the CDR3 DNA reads TGCGCCAGCAGCCCGGCACAGGGGCCCCAAGAGACCCAGTACTTC.

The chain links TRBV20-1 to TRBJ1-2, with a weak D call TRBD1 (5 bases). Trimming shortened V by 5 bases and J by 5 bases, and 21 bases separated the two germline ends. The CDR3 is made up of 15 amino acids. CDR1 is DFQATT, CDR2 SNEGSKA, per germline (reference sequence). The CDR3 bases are TGCAGTGCTTCAGGAGGGCGGGACTCCGTTTATGGCTACACCTTC. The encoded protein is CSASGGRDSVYGYTF.

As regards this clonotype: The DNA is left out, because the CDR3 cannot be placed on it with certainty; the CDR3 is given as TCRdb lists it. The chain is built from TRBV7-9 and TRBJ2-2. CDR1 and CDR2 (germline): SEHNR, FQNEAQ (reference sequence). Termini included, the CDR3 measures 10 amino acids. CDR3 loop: CASSPGSCFF.

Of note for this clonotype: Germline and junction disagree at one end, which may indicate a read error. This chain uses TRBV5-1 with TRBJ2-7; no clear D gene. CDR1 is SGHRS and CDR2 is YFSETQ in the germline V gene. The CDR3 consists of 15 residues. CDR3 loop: CASSPLDDRAYEQYF. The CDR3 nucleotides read TGTGCCAGCAGCCCCTTGGATGATAGAGCCTACGAGCAGTACTTC. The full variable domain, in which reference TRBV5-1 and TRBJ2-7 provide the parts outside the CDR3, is KAGVTQTPRYLIKTRGQQVTLSCSPISGHRSVSWYQQTPGQGLQFLFEYFSETQRNKGNFPGRFSGRQFSNSRSEMNVSTLELGDSALYLCASSPLDDRAYEQYFGPGTRLTVT.

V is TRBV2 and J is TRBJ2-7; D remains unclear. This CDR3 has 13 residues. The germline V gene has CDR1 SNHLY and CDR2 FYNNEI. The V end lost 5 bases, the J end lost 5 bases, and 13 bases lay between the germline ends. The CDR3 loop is CASSPLSGHEQYF. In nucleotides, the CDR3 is TGTGCCAGCAGTCCCTTATCGGGTCACGAGCAGTACTTC. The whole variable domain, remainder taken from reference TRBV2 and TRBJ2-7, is EPEVTQTPSHQVTQMGQEVILRCVPISNHLYFYWYRQILGQKVEFLVSFYNNEISEKSEIFDDQFSVERPDGSNFTLKIRSTKLEDSAMYFCASSPLSGHEQYFGPGTRLTVT.

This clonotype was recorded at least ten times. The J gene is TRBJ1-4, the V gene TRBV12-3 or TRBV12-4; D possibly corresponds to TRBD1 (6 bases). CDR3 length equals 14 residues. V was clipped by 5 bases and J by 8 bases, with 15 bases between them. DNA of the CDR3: TGTGCCAGCAGTGACGGGGGGCCGAGGGAAAAACTGTTTTTT. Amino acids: CASSDGGPREKLFF.

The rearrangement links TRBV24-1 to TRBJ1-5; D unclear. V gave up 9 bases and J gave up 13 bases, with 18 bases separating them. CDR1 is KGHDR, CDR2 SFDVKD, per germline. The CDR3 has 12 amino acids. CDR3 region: CATSTTPENQHF. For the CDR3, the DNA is TGTGCCACCTCGACGACACCTGAGAATCAGCATTTT.

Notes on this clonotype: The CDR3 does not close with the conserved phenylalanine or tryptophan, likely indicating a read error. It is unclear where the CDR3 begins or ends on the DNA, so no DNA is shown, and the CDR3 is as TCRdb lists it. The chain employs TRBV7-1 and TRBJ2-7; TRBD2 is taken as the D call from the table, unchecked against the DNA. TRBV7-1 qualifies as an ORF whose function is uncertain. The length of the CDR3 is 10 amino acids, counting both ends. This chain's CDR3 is CASSSWRGAG.

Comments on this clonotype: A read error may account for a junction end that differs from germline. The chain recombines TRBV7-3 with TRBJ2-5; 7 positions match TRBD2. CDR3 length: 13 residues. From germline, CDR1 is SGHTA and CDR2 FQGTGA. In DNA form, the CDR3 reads TGCGCCAGCAGCTACCCGGGGGGAGAGACCCAGTACTTC. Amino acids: CASSYPGGETQYF.

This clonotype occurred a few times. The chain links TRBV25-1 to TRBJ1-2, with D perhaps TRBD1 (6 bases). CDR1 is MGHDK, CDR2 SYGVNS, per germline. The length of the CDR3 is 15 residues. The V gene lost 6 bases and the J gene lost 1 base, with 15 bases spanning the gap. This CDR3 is CASRLSQGLNYGYTF. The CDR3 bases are TGTGCCAGCAGACTCTCACAGGGTCTTAACTATGGCTACACCTTC.

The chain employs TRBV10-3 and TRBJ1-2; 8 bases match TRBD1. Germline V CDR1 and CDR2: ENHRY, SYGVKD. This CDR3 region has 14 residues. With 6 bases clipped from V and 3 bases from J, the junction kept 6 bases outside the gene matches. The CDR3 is CAISSTGVDYGYTF. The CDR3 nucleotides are TGTGCCATCAGCTCGACAGGGGTTGACTATGGCTACACCTTC.

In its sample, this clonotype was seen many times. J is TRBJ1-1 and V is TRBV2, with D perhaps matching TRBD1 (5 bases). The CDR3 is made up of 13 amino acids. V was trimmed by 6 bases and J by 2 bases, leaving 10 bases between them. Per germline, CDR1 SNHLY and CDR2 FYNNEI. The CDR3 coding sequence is TGTGCCAGCAGACGAGACAGCAACACTGAAGCTTTCTTT. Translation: CASRRDSNTEAFF.

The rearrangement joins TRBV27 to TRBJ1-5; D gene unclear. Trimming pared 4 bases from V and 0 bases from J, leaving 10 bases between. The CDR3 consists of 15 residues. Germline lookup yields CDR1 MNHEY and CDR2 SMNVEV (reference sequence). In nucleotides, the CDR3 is TGTGCCAGCAGTTATGAGGGAGGTAGCAATCAGCCCCAGCATTTT. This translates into CASSYEGGSNQPQHF.